This T cell receptor beta chain is drawn from a study of shared clonotypes between healthy human individuals. Study findings and constraints: Against clonotypes common to all four donors, non-shared ones had lower generation probabilities. Naive CD4 clonotype sharing across a few donors was roughly 5%.

Selected positively for CCR7 and CD45RO-negative, naive CD8 cells excluded terminally differentiated effector memory CD45RA+ cells. Note on this clone: The antigen remains unidentified.

This CDR3 region has 13 residues. V was shortened by 3 bases and J by 6 bases, with 12 bases between the two germline ends. Germline V gene sequence: CDR1 MDHEN, CDR2 SYDVKM. Researchers divided each subset's genomic DNA evenly across several immunoSEQ plates. Only in-frame clones appear in the TCRdb table, and some are missing; sequencing was by immunoSEQ multiplex PCR. The sample lists some 2.1 million clones, approximately 94% occurring once. V is TRBV28 and J is TRBJ2-7, with a tentative D call TRBD1 (6 bases). The sequenced material came from naive CD8+ T cells sorted from blood. The source of this sequence is a man between 18 and 35 years old in good health. CDR3 sequence: CASSFQGSIEQYF. The CDR3 nucleotides read TGTGCCAGCAGTTTTCAGGGGTCCATCGAGCAGTACTTC.